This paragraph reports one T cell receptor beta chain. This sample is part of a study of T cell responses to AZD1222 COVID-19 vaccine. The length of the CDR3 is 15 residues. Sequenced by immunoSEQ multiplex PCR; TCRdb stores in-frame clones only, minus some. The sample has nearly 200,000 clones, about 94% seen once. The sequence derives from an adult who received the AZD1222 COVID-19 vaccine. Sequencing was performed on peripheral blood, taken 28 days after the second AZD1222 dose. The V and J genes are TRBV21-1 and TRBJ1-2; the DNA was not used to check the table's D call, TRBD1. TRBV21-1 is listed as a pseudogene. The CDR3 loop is CASSTPRDSYNGYTF. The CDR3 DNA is TGTGCCAGCAGCACACCTCGGGACAGTTATAATGGCTACACCTTC.